One and the same sample provided the 26 T cell receptor beta chains below, sequenced in a study of blood T cell repertoires in COVID-19. Produced via immunoSEQ multiplex PCR; TCRdb's table is partial and in-frame only. The sample holds 200,000 to 300,000 clones, approximately 88% seen once. The sequencing input was PBMCs or T cells enriched from blood (not recorded which). These receptors all stem from a woman aged 40 to 49 with acute COVID-19.

This chain uses TRBV10-2 with TRBJ1-1; a possible D gene is TRBD1 (5 bases). The V end was cut by 8 bases, the J end by 1 base, with 17 bases between. CDR1 and CDR2 (germline): WSHSY, SAAADI. This CDR3 is 15 amino acids long. The chain's CDR3 is CASRGSLLGNTEAFF. CDR3 sequence (DNA): TGCGCCAGCCGGGGGTCACTACTAGGGAACACTGAAGCTTTCTTT.

The chain employs TRBV7-9 and TRBJ2-2; 8 bases map to TRBD1. The junction had 2 bases not matched to a gene; V was cut back by 7 bases and J by 1 base. The CDR3 contains 14 residues. Germline CDR1 is SEHNR and CDR2 is FQNEAQ (reference sequence). The CDR3 nucleotides are TGTGCCAGCACCGGGACAGGGAACACCGGGGAGCTGTTTTTT. Amino acids: CASTGTGNTGELFF.

This clone was counted a single time. The chain uses TRBV7-7 and TRBJ1-4; D unresolved. Germline lookup yields CDR1 SSHAT and CDR2 FNYEAQ (reference sequence). CDR3 length: 15 residues. V was pared by 5 bases and J by 1 base, with 11 bases between. DNA for the CDR3: TGTGCCAGCAGCCCTAATCCCGGAACTAATGAAAAACTGTTTTTT. It translates to CASSPNPGTNEKLFF.

This chain joins TRBV11-3 and TRBJ2-2; 11 bases are shared with TRBD2. This CDR3 is built from 16 residues. Germline CDR1 and CDR2: SGHNT and YENEEA. Trimming took 5 bases from V and 6 from J; bases not matched to a gene: 8. The CDR3 protein is CASSIGTSGMAGELFF. Here the CDR3 DNA reads TGTGCCAGCAGCATAGGGACTAGCGGCATGGCCGGGGAGCTGTTTTTT.

The J gene is TRBJ2-1, the V gene TRBV7-2, with TRBD2 matching 11 bases. The CDR3 loop spans 17 amino acids. Germline-derived CDR1 and CDR2 are SGHTA and FQGNSA. V was clipped by 4 bases and J by 3 bases; unmatched bases: 8. The CDR3 DNA sequence: TGTGCCAGCAGCTCCGTAGGGACTAGCGGACACTACAATGAGCAGTTCTTC. Protein sequence: CASSSVGTSGHYNEQFF.

V is TRBV5-1 and J is TRBJ2-4; D is uncertain. Looked up from germline, CDR1 is SGHRS and CDR2 is YFSETQ. The CDR3 runs 14 residues. Trimming shortened V by 5 bases and J by 0 bases, and 9 bases separated the two germline ends. Here the CDR3 DNA reads TGCGCCAGCAGACAAGACTTAGCCAAAAACATTCAGTACTTC. Encoded protein: CASRQDLAKNIQYF.

Only one count was recorded for this clone. V gene TRBV19 combines with J gene TRBJ2-7; possible D gene TRBD2, 6 bases. V was shortened by 5 bases and J by 2 bases, with 19 bases between the two germline ends. From germline, CDR1 is LNHDA and CDR2 SQIVND (reference sequence). The CDR3 is 16 amino acids. DNA for the CDR3: TGTGCCAGTAGTCTCTCGGGCGGGACTTCAACCTACGAGCAGTACGTC. Protein product: CASSLSGGTSTYEQYV.

J is TRBJ1-4 and V is TRBV18; D is possibly TRBD1 (5 bases). V was trimmed by 3 bases and J by 2 bases, leaving 7 bases between them. Germline V gene lookup returns CDR1 KGHSH and CDR2 LQKENI. The CDR3 has 14 residues. The CDR3 DNA reads TGTGCCAGCTCACCGGGGCGCACTAATGAAAAACTGTTTTTT. Its translation: CASSPGRTNEKLFF.

This chain joins TRBV7-2 and TRBJ2-7; TRBD2 matches 11 bases. Germline-derived CDR1 and CDR2 are SGHTA and FQGNSA. J lost 1 base, V lost 5 bases, and 10 bases had no gene match. The CDR3 contains 17 residues. CDR3 residues: CASSTIAGGSLSYEQYF. The DNA of the CDR3 is TGTGCCAGCAGCACGATAGCGGGGGGGTCCCTTTCCTACGAGCAGTACTTC.

The chain recombines TRBV28 with TRBJ2-6; 9 bases line up with TRBD1. J was trimmed by 1 base and V by 8 bases; bases with no gene match: 6. CDR1 is MDHEN and CDR2 is SYDVKM in the germline V gene. CDR3 length: 16 amino acids. CDR3 in DNA: TGTGCCAGCGGTTCGGGACAGGGTTCTGGGGCCAACGTCCTGACTTTC. Encoded protein: CASGSGQGSGANVLTF.

The chain carries TRBV6-5 and TRBJ2-5; a possible D gene is TRBD2 (7 bases). Germline V CDR1 and CDR2: MNHEY, SVGAGI. The V end lost 2 bases, the J end lost 5 bases, and 12 bases lay between the germline ends. The CDR3 consists of 14 residues. The chain's CDR3 is CASSYGGARETQYF. CDR3 sequence (DNA): TGTGCCAGCAGTTACGGGGGGGCGCGGGAGACCCAGTACTTC.

CDR3: CASSPFGGEAFF. As DNA, the CDR3 is TGTGCCAGTAGTCCTTTCGGGGGGGAAGCTTTCTTT. The rearrangement links TRBV19 to TRBJ1-1; TRBD1 might be the D (5 bases). This CDR3 spans 12 amino acids. V lost 5 bases, J lost 8 bases, and 12 bases lay in between. The V gene's germline CDR1 is LNHDA and CDR2 SQIVND (reference sequence).

The chain employs TRBV7-9 and TRBJ1-6; D gene ambiguous. Between the trimmed V and J ends, which lost 7 bases and 9 bases, there was a span of 16 bases. Germline CDR1 SEHNR, CDR2 FQNEAQ (reference sequence). The CDR3 is made up of 14 amino acids. CDR3 in DNA: TGTGCCAGCATCGGTGGGCCGGCCGGTTCACCCCTCCACTTT. It yields the protein CASIGGPAGSPLHF.

The gene calls are TRBV18 and TRBJ1-2; 7 bases are a match to TRBD1. The germline V gene encodes CDR1 KGHSH and CDR2 LQKENI. The CDR3 loop spans 14 amino acids. The trim removed 4 bases at V and 2 bases at J, leaving 4 bases unmatched. This CDR3 is CASSRTTGNYGYTF. The DNA of the CDR3 is TGTGCCAGCTCACGGACGACAGGGAACTATGGCTACACCTTC.

The rearrangement joins TRBV28 to TRBJ2-1, with 7 bases fitting TRBD2. V dropped 7 bases and J dropped 2; count of bases not matched to a gene: 5. The CDR3 loop spans 14 amino acids. The V gene's germline CDR1 is MDHEN and CDR2 SYDVKM. The CDR3 region is CASTPGLTYNEQFF. The CDR3 DNA reads as TGTGCCAGCACCCCGGGACTAACCTACAATGAGCAGTTCTTC. The whole variable domain, remainder taken from reference TRBV28 and TRBJ2-1, is DVKVTQSSRYLVKRTGEKVFLECVQDMDHENMFWYRQDPGLGLRLIYFSYDVKMKEKGDIPEGYSVSREKKERFSLILESASTNQTSMYLCASTPGLTYNEQFFGPGTRLTVL.

The genes are TRBV29-1 and TRBJ1-1; 7 nucleotides match TRBD1. J gave up 1 base and V 7 bases, and 3 bases lay outside the gene matches. The CDR3 contains 12 residues. CDR1 SQVTM and CDR2 ANQGSEA come from the germline V gene. The CDR3 here is CSAHRGNTEAFF. CDR3 coding DNA: TGCAGCGCCCACAGGGGGAACACTGAAGCTTTCTTT.

The V and J genes are TRBV11-2 and TRBJ1-4; D is ambiguous. Trimming removed 2 bases from V and 6 bases from J, with 7 bases in between. Germline V gene data show CDR1 as SGHAT and CDR2 as FQNNGV. The CDR3 runs to 13 residues. DNA for the CDR3: TGTGCCAGCAGCTTACGCAGATATGAAAAACTGTTTTTT. Encoded protein: CASSLRRYEKLFF.

This chain joins TRBV2 and TRBJ2-5; possible D gene TRBD2, 5 bases. The CDR3 has 14 residues. Germline lookup yields CDR1 SNHLY and CDR2 FYNNEI. The germline V and J ends were trimmed by 4 bases and 5 bases, with 14 bases remaining between them. CDR3 protein: CASSATPRAETQYF. CDR3 nucleotides: TGTGCCAGCAGTGCGACCCCGAGGGCGGAGACCCAGTACTTC.

This sequence joins TRBV10-3 and TRBJ2-1; D possibly corresponds to TRBD2 (7 bases). In germline, CDR1 is ENHRY, CDR2 SYGVKD. V was shortened by 11 bases and J by 0 bases, with 14 bases between the two germline ends. This CDR3 has 14 residues. Here the CDR3 reads CAAAGASSYNEQFF. The CDR3 coding sequence is TGTGCCGCGGCGGGGGCGAGCTCCTACAATGAGCAGTTCTTC.

The gene calls are TRBV5-1 and TRBJ2-5, with a possible D match to TRBD1 (5 bases). This CDR3 contains 14 residues. Trimming left V 2 bases short and J 5 bases short, with 13 bases between. Germline lookup yields CDR1 SGHRS and CDR2 YFSETQ. The CDR3 DNA is TGCGCCAGCAGCTTTGAAGGGGCACGTGAGACCCAGTACTTC. Residues: CASSFEGARETQYF. Based on the CDR3 plus reference TRBV5-1 and TRBJ2-5, the full variable domain is KAGVTQTPRYLIKTRGQQVTLSCSPISGHRSVSWYQQTPGQGLQFLFEYFSETQRNKGNFPGRFSGRQFSNSRSEMNVSTLELGDSALYLCASSFEGARETQYFGPGTRLLVL.

The V and J genes are TRBV7-2 and TRBJ1-1; 7 positions agree with TRBD1. The trim removed 4 bases at V and 5 bases at J, leaving 19 bases unmatched. Germline CDR1 is SGHTA and CDR2 is FQGNSA. The length of the CDR3 is 18 residues. In DNA form, the CDR3 reads TGTGCCAGCAGCTCCAAGGGGGCAGGGGTAGGCCTTTATACTGAAGCTTTCTTT. Its translation is CASSSKGAGVGLYTEAFF. Filled out from reference TRBV7-2 and TRBJ1-1, the complete variable domain reads GAGVSQSPSNKVTEKGKDVELRCDPISGHTALYWYRQSLGQGLEFLIYFQGNSAPDKSGLPSDRFSAERTGGSVSTLTIQRTQQEDSAVYLCASSSKGAGVGLYTEAFFGQGTRLTVV.

This clone is a singleton in its sample. The chain has TRBV10-1 and TRBJ2-7; tentatively, D is TRBD2 (6 bases). V lost 7 bases and J lost 4, with 20 bases in between. The CDR3 length is 15 residues. CDR1 and CDR2 from the germline V gene are WNHNN and SYGVQD (reference sequence). The DNA of the CDR3 is TGCGCCAGCATGCCGGGACTTCCCATTACATACGAGCAGTACGTC. It translates to CASMPGLPITYEQYV.

This clone was detected once. The chain uses TRBV7-8 and TRBJ1-5, with D maybe TRBD1 (5 bases). The germline gives CDR1 SGHVS, CDR2 FQNEAQ. The CDR3 is 16 residues long. The V end lost 6 bases, the J end lost 0 bases, and 15 bases lay between the germline ends. CDR3 in amino acids: CASRPGRGSSNQPQHF. As DNA, the CDR3 is TGTGCCAGCAGGCCGGGACGGGGGTCTAGCAATCAGCCCCAGCATTTT.

The CDR3 nucleotides are TGTGCCAGCAGTTCCGACAGTAAGGGTGGCTACACCTTC. The encoded protein is CASSSDSKGGYTF. The chain recombines TRBV6-5 with TRBJ1-2, with D possibly being TRBD1 (5 bases). V was pared by 4 bases and J by 7 bases, with 13 bases between. This CDR3 comprises 13 residues. Per the germline V gene, CDR1 is MNHEY and CDR2 is SVGAGI.

The chain employs TRBV19 and TRBJ2-6; 12 positions match TRBD1. From germline, CDR1 is LNHDA and CDR2 SQIVND (reference sequence). The V segment lost 6 bases and the J segment 2 bases; nucleotides outside the gene matches: 5. CDR3 size: 17 residues. The CDR3 bases are TGTGCCAGTAGGCCGGGACAGGGGGCAGCTGGGGCCAACGTCCTGACTTTC. Its translation is CASRPGQGAAGANVLTF. The whole variable domain, filled in from reference TRBV19 and TRBJ2-6, reads DGGITQSPKYLFRKEGQNVTLSCEQNLNHDAMYWYRQDPGQGLRLIYYSQIVNDFQKGDIAEGYSVSREKKESFPLTVTSAQKNPTAFYLCASRPGQGAAGANVLTFGAGSRLTVL.

This rearrangement joins TRBV5-1 to TRBJ1-1; D is perhaps TRBD1 (5 bases). V lost 0 bases and J lost 0, with 12 bases in between. In germline, CDR1 is SGHRS, CDR2 YFSETQ. The CDR3 totals 16 residues. CDR3 amino acids: CASSLGRRGLNTEAFF. The CDR3 DNA is TGCGCCAGCAGCTTGGGCCGGCGGGGACTGAACACTGAAGCTTTCTTT.